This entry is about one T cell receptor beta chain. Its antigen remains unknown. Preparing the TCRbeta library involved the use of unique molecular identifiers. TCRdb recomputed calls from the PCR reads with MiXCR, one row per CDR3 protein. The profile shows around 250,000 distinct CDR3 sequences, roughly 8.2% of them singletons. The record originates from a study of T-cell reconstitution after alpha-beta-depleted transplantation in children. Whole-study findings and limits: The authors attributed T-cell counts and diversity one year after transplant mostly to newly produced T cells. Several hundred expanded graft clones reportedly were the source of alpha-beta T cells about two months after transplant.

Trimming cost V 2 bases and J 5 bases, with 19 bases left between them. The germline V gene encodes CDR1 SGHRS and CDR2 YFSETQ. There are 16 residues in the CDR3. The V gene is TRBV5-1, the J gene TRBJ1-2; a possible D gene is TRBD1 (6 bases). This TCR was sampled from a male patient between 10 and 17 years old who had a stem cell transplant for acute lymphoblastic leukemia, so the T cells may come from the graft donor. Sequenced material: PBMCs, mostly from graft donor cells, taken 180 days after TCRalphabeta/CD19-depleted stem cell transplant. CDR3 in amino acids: CASSFGQPLGGYGYTF. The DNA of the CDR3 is TGCGCCAGCAGCTTCGGACAGCCTTTAGGGGGTTATGGCTACACCTTC.